This TCR beta chain appears in the sequencing data of a study of blood T cell repertoires in COVID-19. Study at large: Symptom resolution, clearance, or two negative PCRs marked the recovered donors of Cohort 3. Samples taken during acute and convalescent COVID-19 were collected in the United States, Italy and Spain. PBMCs, B-cell-depleted T cells, or T cells were the source of the cDNA or gDNA that made up the material.

Clones were sequenced by immunoSEQ multiplex PCR, and TCRdb holds only the in-frame ones, with some missing. The top ten clones hold 1.5% to 2% of a sample with approximately 360,000 clones, around 87% of them seen once. The CDR3 length is 13 residues. Germline CDR1 MNHEY, CDR2 SMNVEV (reference sequence). V gave up 5 bases and J gave up 6 bases, with 11 bases separating them. Participants had their cohort set by participant-reported clinical history. The receptor comes from a man aged 40-49 years in a cohort exposed to, infected with or recovered from COVID-19 (not recorded which). The rearrangement uses TRBV27 and TRBJ2-1; maybe TRBD2 (5 bases). Sequences were obtained from PBMCs or T cells enriched from blood (not recorded which). The CDR3 loop is CASSPRTSNEQFF. The CDR3 DNA is TGTGCCAGCAGTCCCAGGACTTCCAATGAGCAGTTCTTC.